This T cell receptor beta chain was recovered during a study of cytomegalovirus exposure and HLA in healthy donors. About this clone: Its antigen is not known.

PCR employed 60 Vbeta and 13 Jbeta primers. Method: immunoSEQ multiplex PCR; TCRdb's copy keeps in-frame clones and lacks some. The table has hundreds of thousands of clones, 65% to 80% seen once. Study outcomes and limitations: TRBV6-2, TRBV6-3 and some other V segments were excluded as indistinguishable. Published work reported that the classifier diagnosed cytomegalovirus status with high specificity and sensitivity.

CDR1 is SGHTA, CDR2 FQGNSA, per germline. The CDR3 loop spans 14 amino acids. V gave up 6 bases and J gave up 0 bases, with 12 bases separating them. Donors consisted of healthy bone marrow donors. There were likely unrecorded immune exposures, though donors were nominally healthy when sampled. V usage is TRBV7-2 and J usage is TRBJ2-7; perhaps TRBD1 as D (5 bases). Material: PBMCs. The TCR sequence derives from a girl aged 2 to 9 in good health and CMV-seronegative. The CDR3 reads CASSQGYDSYEQYF. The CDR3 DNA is TGTGCCAGCAGTCAGGGCTACGACTCCTACGAGCAGTACTTC.